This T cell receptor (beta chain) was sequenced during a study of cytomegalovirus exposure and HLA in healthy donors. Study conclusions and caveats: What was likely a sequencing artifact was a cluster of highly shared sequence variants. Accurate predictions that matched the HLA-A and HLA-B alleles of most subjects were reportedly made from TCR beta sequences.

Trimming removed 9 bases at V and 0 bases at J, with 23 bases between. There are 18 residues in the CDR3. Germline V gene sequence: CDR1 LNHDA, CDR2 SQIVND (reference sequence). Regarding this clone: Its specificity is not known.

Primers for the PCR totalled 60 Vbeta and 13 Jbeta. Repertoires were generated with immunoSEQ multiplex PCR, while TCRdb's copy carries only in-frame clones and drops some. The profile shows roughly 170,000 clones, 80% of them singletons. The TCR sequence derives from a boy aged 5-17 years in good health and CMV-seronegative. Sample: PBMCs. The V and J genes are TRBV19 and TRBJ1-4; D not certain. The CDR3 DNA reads TGTGCCAGCTCCCGGGGATTCGGGGTTGGCACAACTAATGAAAAACTGTTTTTT. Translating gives CASSRGFGVGTTNEKLFF.